A single sample gave rise to the 32 T cell receptor beta chains below, sequenced in a study of shared clonotypes between healthy human individuals. This table comes from immunoSEQ multiplex PCR, and its TCRdb copy is limited to in-frame clones, with some not included. Altogether about 1.5 million clones are present, approximately 98% being singletons, with the ten largest covering roughly 0.45%. Sequenced: naive CD4+ T cells sorted from blood. Subset denoted: CD45RA+ positively selected. The receptors come from a man between 25 and 39 years old in good health.

The chain is built from TRBV5-1 and TRBJ2-1; weak D call: TRBD2 (5 bases). This CDR3 region has 16 residues. Deletions cut 3 bases from V and 6 bases from J, with 19 bases between. In germline, CDR1 is SGHRS, CDR2 YFSETQ. The CDR3 DNA sequence: TGCGCCAGCAGCTCGCCTCGGGCGTCCGGGATCAATGAGCAGTTCTTC. This gives the protein CASSSPRASGINEQFF.

The table lists this clone with a count of one. The CDR3 protein is CASSVDSGTGRVGYGYTF. As DNA, the CDR3 is TGTGCCAGCAGCGTGGATTCCGGGACAGGGAGAGTCGGCTATGGCTACACCTTC. The rearrangement links TRBV9 to TRBJ1-2, with TRBD1 identical over 9 bases. Per the germline V gene, CDR1 is SGDLS and CDR2 is YYNGEE. Trimming cost V 2 bases and J 4 bases; bases outside gene matches: 15. CDR3 length equals 18 residues.

V is TRBV6-4 and J is TRBJ1-4; TRBD1 agrees at 7 bases. The CDR3 covers 13 residues. Germline assignment: CDR1 MRHNA and CDR2 SNTAGT. V shed 10 bases and J 3 bases; nucleotides not matched to a gene: 5. CDR3 amino acids: CATRGSANEKLFF. CDR3 nucleotide sequence: TGTGCCACCAGGGGGTCGGCTAATGAAAAACTGTTTTTT.

This chain uses TRBV6-6 with TRBJ2-5, with D perhaps TRBD2 (7 bases). This CDR3 region has 16 residues. The V gene lost 2 bases and the J gene lost 2 bases, with 15 bases spanning the gap. Looked up from germline, CDR1 is MNHNY and CDR2 is SVGAGI (reference sequence). DNA of the CDR3: TGTGCCAGCAGTTACAGGGGGGGACAAAAGCAAGAGACCCAGTACTTC. The encoded protein is CASSYRGGQKQETQYF.

Only one count was recorded for this clone. The chain links TRBV7-2 to TRBJ1-1, with D possibly matching TRBD1 (5 bases). This CDR3 is built from 12 residues. Trimming took off 5 bases at V and 7 bases at J, with 11 bases between the two ends. Germline V gene lookup returns CDR1 SGHTA and CDR2 FQGNSA. The CDR3 coding sequence is TGTGCCAGCAGCCCGCTGGGGGGTGAAGCTTTCTTT. Translation gives CASSPLGGEAFF.

This chain links TRBV7-2 with TRBJ1-1; unclear D gene. Germline CDR1 is SGHTA and CDR2 is FQGNSA. V shed 2 bases and J shed 1 base, with 17 bases lying between them. The CDR3 is 17 amino acids. The CDR3 bases are TGTGCCAGCAGCTTACCGCGATTGGGCCCCAGGAACACTGAAGCTTTCTTT. Encoded protein: CASSLPRLGPRNTEAFF.

This chain links TRBV5-4 with TRBJ2-1; tentatively, D is TRBD1 (6 bases). V was clipped by 4 bases and J by 5 bases, with 16 bases between them. Looked up from germline, CDR1 is SGHNT and CDR2 is YYREEE (reference sequence). CDR3 length equals 15 residues. The CDR3 sequence is CASSDGTSIDNEQFF. In nucleotides, the CDR3 is TGTGCCAGCAGCGATGGGACATCGATAGACAATGAGCAGTTCTTC.

In regard to this clone: Other DNA sequences in this specimen translate into the identical CDR3. The V gene is TRBV18, the J gene TRBJ2-2; no firm D call. V gave up 3 bases and J gave up 7 bases, with 6 bases separating them. CDR1 and CDR2 from the germline V gene are KGHSH and LQKENI. The CDR3 loop spans 12 amino acids. The CDR3 DNA follows: TGTGCCAGCTCACCCACCGTCGGGGAGCTGTTTTTT. Its protein is CASSPTVGELFF.

This chain connects TRBV5-1 to TRBJ2-3, with D tentatively TRBD2 (5 bases). In germline, CDR1 is SGHRS, CDR2 YFSETQ. The CDR3 totals 17 residues. Deletions cut 1 base from V and 5 bases from J, with 20 bases between. Written as DNA, the CDR3 is TGCGCCAGCAGCTTGAGTGCTAATCCGGGGAAAGTAGATACGCAGTATTTT. Translating it yields CASSLSANPGKVDTQYF.

The chain carries TRBV5-1 and TRBJ2-3, with D uncertain. The CDR3 is 15 residues long. CDR1 and CDR2 from the germline V gene are SGHRS and YFSETQ. The V and J ends lost 0 bases and 6 bases respectively, with 14 bases between them. The CDR3 here is CASSLEALTPDTQYF. In DNA, the CDR3 is TGCGCCAGCAGCTTGGAGGCCCTAACTCCGGATACGCAGTATTTT.

This chain joins TRBV5-1 and TRBJ2-7; possible D gene TRBD1, 6 bases. Germline assignment: CDR1 SGHRS and CDR2 YFSETQ. The CDR3 covers 13 residues. Trimming left V 9 bases short and J 3 bases short, with 16 bases between. The CDR3 region has the DNA TGCGCCAACCCGGACAGTTGGAACTACGAGCAGTACTTC. Translated: CANPDSWNYEQYF. The full variable domain, its missing parts supplied by reference TRBV5-1 and TRBJ2-7, is KAGVTQTPRYLIKTRGQQVTLSCSPISGHRSVSWYQQTPGQGLQFLFEYFSETQRNKGNFPGRFSGRQFSNSRSEMNVSTLELGDSALYLCANPDSWNYEQYFGPGTRLTVT.

J is TRBJ2-7 and V is TRBV28; 11 positions match TRBD2. The CDR3 sequence is 17 residues long. Trimming at V came to 6 bases and at J to 3 bases, leaving 13 bases not matched to a gene. The germline V gene encodes CDR1 MDHEN and CDR2 SYDVKM. CDR3 region: CASSPHDETSGIYEQYF. The CDR3 DNA follows: TGTGCCAGCAGCCCCCACGATGAGACTAGCGGGATCTACGAGCAGTACTTC.

The gene calls are TRBV11-2 and TRBJ2-6, with no clear D. The CDR3 has 14 residues. V lost 5 bases to trimming and J lost 0 bases, with 5 bases between them. Looked up from germline, CDR1 is SGHAT and CDR2 is FQNNGV. Here the CDR3 DNA reads TGTGCCAGCAGCAGGGCCTCTGGGGCCAACGTCCTGACTTTC. Translated, it gives CASSRASGANVLTF.

Here the CDR3 reads CASARGHNEQFF. The CDR3 DNA is TGCGCCAGCGCTCGGGGCCACAATGAGCAGTTCTTC. The J gene is TRBJ2-1, the V gene TRBV5-1; D might be TRBD1 or TRBD2, each matching 5 bases. CDR3 size: 12 residues. Germline V gives CDR1 SGHRS, CDR2 YFSETQ. Trimming left V 7 bases short and J 5 bases short, with 10 bases between.

This chain connects TRBV6-5 to TRBJ2-3; TRBD2 aligns across 7 bases. The CDR3 covers 15 residues. The trim removed 6 bases at V and 6 bases at J, leaving 12 bases unmatched. CDR1 MNHEY and CDR2 SVGAGI come from the germline V gene. The CDR3 DNA reads as TGTGCCAGCAGGCTCCTAGCGGATAAGGCGGATACGCAGTATTTT. Translated: CASRLLADKADTQYF.

The chain has TRBV7-9 and TRBJ1-1; D gene ambiguous. CDR1 and CDR2 from the germline V gene are SEHNR and FQNEAQ (reference sequence). V lost 1 base and J lost 6, with 9 bases in between. The CDR3 runs to 13 residues. The CDR3, as DNA: TGTGCCAGCAGCTTAGGGGGTCTCTCTGAAGCTTTCTTT. As protein: CASSLGGLSEAFF.

The CDR3 region is CATSRDPKNTGELFF. For the CDR3, the DNA is TGTGCCACCAGCAGAGATCCAAAAAACACCGGGGAGCTGTTTTTT. The genes are TRBV15 and TRBJ2-2, with D unclear. Germline assignment: CDR1 LNHNV and CDR2 YYDKDF (reference sequence). The CDR3 length is 15 residues. The V and J ends lost 0 bases and 2 bases respectively, with 7 bases between them.

The CDR3 region has the DNA TGTGCCAGCAGTTTTGGGTTAGGCAACACCTACGAGCAGTACTTC. This translates into CASSFGLGNTYEQYF. V is TRBV28 and J is TRBJ2-7, with D unclear. The CDR3 is 15 residues long. Germline CDR1 is MDHEN and CDR2 is SYDVKM. The V gene lost 3 bases and the J gene lost 2 bases, with 14 bases spanning the gap.

This CDR3 reads CASRAQGALGYTF. The CDR3 DNA reads TGTGCCAGCAGGGCACAGGGGGCGCTGGGCTACACCTTC. The gene calls are TRBV5-8 and TRBJ1-2; 9 bases match TRBD1. J gave up 8 bases and V 5 bases, and 7 bases lay outside the gene matches. Looked up from germline, CDR1 is SGHTS and CDR2 is YDEGEE. The CDR3 is 13 amino acids.

V and J are TRBV5-1 and TRBJ2-7; D might be TRBD2 (5 bases). This CDR3 is 15 amino acids long. The germline gives CDR1 SGHRS, CDR2 YFSETQ. V was cut by 0 bases and J by 0 bases, with 10 bases left in between. CDR3 sequence reads: CASSLGVRDSYEQYF. In nucleotides, the CDR3 is TGCGCCAGCAGCTTGGGGGTTCGGGACTCCTACGAGCAGTACTTC. Using reference TRBV5-1 and TRBJ2-7 for the parts outside the CDR3, the full variable domain is KAGVTQTPRYLIKTRGQQVTLSCSPISGHRSVSWYQQTPGQGLQFLFEYFSETQRNKGNFPGRFSGRQFSNSRSEMNVSTLELGDSALYLCASSLGVRDSYEQYFGPGTRLTVT.

The V call is TRBV19, the J call TRBJ1-2; 7 positions match TRBD1. V lost 4 bases, J lost 4 bases, and 9 bases stayed unmatched. The CDR3 runs 15 residues. Germline V CDR1 and CDR2: LNHDA, SQIVND (reference sequence). The CDR3 DNA reads as TGTGCCAGTAGTACCTCCCAAGGGACAGCCTATGGCTACACCTTC. As protein: CASSTSQGTAYGYTF.

The CDR3 is CATSFRGPQPQHF. CDR3 DNA: TGTGCCACCAGCTTTCGTGGTCCCCAGCCCCAGCATTTT. The V and J genes are TRBV15 and TRBJ1-5; D gene uncertain. Trimming removed 5 bases from V and 7 bases from J, with 12 bases in between. Germline V CDR1 and CDR2: LNHNV, YYDKDF (reference sequence). The CDR3 length is 13 residues.

The CDR3 coding sequence is TGTGCCAGCAGCCGACTAGAAAACGGGAAGACCCAGTACTTC. Residues: CASSRLENGKTQYF. The chain couples TRBV7-9 to TRBJ2-5; D might be TRBD2 (6 bases). Germline V gene sequence: CDR1 SEHNR, CDR2 FQNEAQ (reference sequence). This CDR3 contains 14 residues. V shed 5 bases and J shed 6 bases, with 16 bases lying between them.

This chain connects TRBV5-6 to TRBJ2-3, with unresolved D. V shed 1 base and J shed 2 bases, with 11 bases lying between them. This CDR3 has 15 residues. Germline values: CDR1 SGHDT, CDR2 YYEEEE. The CDR3 sequence: CASSLWGFHTDTQYF. The CDR3 DNA reads TGTGCCAGCAGCTTGTGGGGTTTTCACACAGATACGCAGTATTTT.

V is TRBV28 and J is TRBJ1-5; D uncertain. There are 12 residues in the CDR3. CDR1 and CDR2 from the germline V gene are MDHEN and SYDVKM. The V gene lost 5 bases and the J gene lost 6 bases, with 8 bases spanning the gap. CDR3 in amino acids: CASSVGGQPQHF. In nucleotides, the CDR3 is TGTGCCAGCAGTGTGGGCGGTCAGCCCCAGCATTTT. The full variable domain, its missing parts supplied by reference TRBV28 and TRBJ1-5, is DVKVTQSSRYLVKRTGEKVFLECVQDMDHENMFWYRQDPGLGLRLIYFSYDVKMKEKGDIPEGYSVSREKKERFSLILESASTNQTSMYLCASSVGGQPQHFGDGTRLSIL.

CDR3 protein: CASSLEGQRTYEQYF. In DNA, the CDR3 is TGTGCCAGCAGCTTAGAAGGACAGCGGACCTACGAGCAGTACTTC. The chain uses TRBV7-9 and TRBJ2-7, with a possible D match to TRBD1 (6 bases). Germline loops: CDR1 SEHNR, CDR2 FQNEAQ (reference sequence). The CDR3 contains 15 residues. V was cut by 1 base and J by 2 bases, with 12 bases left in between.

V is TRBV9 and J is TRBJ2-1, with 11 bases identical to TRBD2. The CDR3 consists of 20 residues. Germline assignment: CDR1 SGDLS and CDR2 YYNGEE. V was pared by 4 bases and J by 4 bases, with 19 bases of the junction left unmatched. CDR3 nucleotides: TGTGCCAGCAGCCCCGGGTTAGCGGGAGGGCCACAGGTGTCTTACAATGAGCAGTTCTTC. It translates to CASSPGLAGGPQVSYNEQFF.

The rearrangement uses TRBV6-6 and TRBJ1-1; D call uncertain. Between the trimmed V and J ends, which lost 0 bases and 5 bases, there was a span of 10 bases. CDR1 is MNHNY and CDR2 is SVGAGI in the germline V gene (reference sequence). The length of the CDR3 is 14 residues. The CDR3 reads CASSYSTLNTEAFF. The CDR3 DNA follows: TGTGCCAGCAGTTACTCTACCCTAAATACTGAAGCTTTCTTT.

This clone showed up just once. The CDR3 nucleotides are TGTGCCAGCAGCTCAACTAGCGTTTCCTACAATGAGCAGTTCTTC. Amino acids: CASSSTSVSYNEQFF. The rearrangement links TRBV7-3 to TRBJ2-1; 7 positions match TRBD2. With V trimmed by 4 bases and J by 1 base, 4 bases remained unmatched. Germline values: CDR1 SGHTA, CDR2 FQGTGA. The CDR3 length is 15 residues.

The rearrangement uses TRBV28 and TRBJ2-1; possible D gene TRBD1, 6 bases. V was shortened by 5 bases and J by 6 bases, with 17 bases between the two germline ends. The CDR3 runs 15 residues. CDR1 is MDHEN, CDR2 SYDVKM, per germline. The CDR3 DNA sequence: TGTGCCAGCAGTACTCAGGGGTCCCCTCCCAATGAGCAGTTCTTC. Protein: CASSTQGSPPNEQFF.

Points on this clone: At the DNA level, this CDR3 is encoded by other sequences in the same sample as well. This chain joins TRBV5-1 and TRBJ2-5, with D unresolved. There are 13 residues in the CDR3. Looked up from germline, CDR1 is SGHRS and CDR2 is YFSETQ. V gave up 0 bases and J gave up 2 bases, with 5 bases separating them. DNA of the CDR3: TGCGCCAGCAGCTTGGTGGGTCAAGAGACCCAGTACTTC. Its protein product is CASSLVGQETQYF.

The chain has TRBV5-4 and TRBJ2-7; no definite D call. Germline V gives CDR1 SGHNT, CDR2 YYREEE (reference sequence). V lost 0 bases to trimming and J lost 3 bases, with 10 bases between them. This CDR3 is built from 14 residues. The CDR3 loop reads CASSLEVRNYEQYF. CDR3 nucleotides: TGTGCCAGCAGCTTGGAAGTACGGAACTACGAGCAGTACTTC.